This entry describes one TCR beta chain. This clonotype was seen at least ten times. Its antigen is not yet known. Base quality data are lacking; no much larger clone is found one base away. The method behind the library was RT-PCR. Data came from an Illumina HiSeq 2500. The public reads were run again by TCRdb, first through fastp at Q25 and then through MiXCR, and only productive beta chains were kept. Each CDR3 protein appears once, grouped with its most common genes and DNA. The sample has 650,000 to 850,000 distinct CDR3 sequences on record, around 13% of them singletons. Less than 7% of the sample rests with the top ten. The germline V gene encodes CDR1 SGHVS and CDR2 FNYEAQ. The CDR3 spans 17 residues, from the cysteine through the phenylalanine. CDR3 DNA is the only sequence kept; it has 51 bases, read in frame from the first base. V is pared back by 5 bases and J by 2 bases, with 21 bases lying between the germline termini.

These data belong to a study of response to subunit inactivated influenza vaccine (dated by TCRdb to 2016 to 2019). The study in broad terms: Deep quantitative profiling of the T cell receptor repertoire was used in the study to follow responses to a trivalent subunit inactivated influenza vaccine.

The paper as a whole reports these results and caveats: The authors proposed that each seasonal influenza vaccination may bring in only a limited number of new T cells.

The source material was PBMCs from blood, sampled 14 to 15 days before vaccination. The chain links TRBV7-6 with TRBJ1-2; there is no confident call for the D gene. The receptor's source is a man aged 45 to 65 who received an inactivated influenza vaccine. Donor details come from another sample of the same person, matched by shared clones. CDR3 region: CASSNSVGWETNYGYTF. The DNA sequence is TGTGCCAGCAGCAATTCGGTCGGGTGGGAAACAAACTATGGCTACACCTTC.